What follows is one T cell receptor (beta chain) and its context. Its antigen is unknown. Data came from immunoSEQ multiplex PCR; TCRdb stores just in-frame clones and leaves some out. The table shows about 82,000 clones, with approximately 84% occurring only once. Single viable CD3+CD4+CD8-CD45RO+ cells were sorted as the memory CD4+ T cells. Donors' CMV status reflects serum IgG against pp150, pp28, p38, p52. CD4+ T cells were isolated by positive magnetic selection. This specimen comes from a study of memory CD4+ T cells and cytomegalovirus serostatus. Overall study context: Of the healthy Belgian adults, 9 or 10 were CMV seropositive and 20 to 30 seronegative.

The CDR3 is 16 amino acids. Points from the study as a whole: The CMV-associated TCR signature appears largely within the CD4+ memory repertoire.

Sample: memory CD4+ T cells from blood. This TCR came from an adult in good health and CMV-seronegative. The chain carries TRBV21-1 and TRBJ1-5. TRBV21-1 corresponds to a pseudogene. DNA for the CDR3: TGTGCCAGCAGCAACGGGCCGGGGGCGATCAATCAGCCCCAGCATTTT. Its translation: CASSNGPGAINQPQHF.